The rows below give T cell receptor beta chains drawn from one sample of a study of patients and donors after allogeneic stem cell transplantation. TCRdb redid the calling of the RT-PCR reads with MiXCR, one entry per CDR3 protein. The table includes under 1,500 distinct CDR3 sequences, about 5% detected once. Sequenced: blood, either unsorted or a sorted T cell fraction (not recorded which). The source of these receptors is a human donor who was either an allogeneic HSCT recipient or a stem cell or donor lymphocyte infusion donor (not recorded which). It is not recorded whose cells these are; they may come from a transplant donor. The CDR3 runs from the conserved cysteine through the conserved F or W. Each record gives: clone size, V gene, D gene, J gene, CDR3 DNA, CDR3 protein. A D gene is named only where the DNA matches it firmly. Size is stated for part of the rows, as once, few or many counts, or as a class when the clone is expanded.

clone_size: -; v_call: TRBV28; d_call: TRBD2; j_call: TRBJ2-4; cdr3_nt: TGTGCCAGCCATAAAGCGGGAGTGGCCATTCAGTACTTC; cdr3_aa: CASHKAGVAIQYF
clone_size: -; v_call: TRBV7-2; d_call: -; j_call: TRBJ2-3; cdr3_nt: TGTGCCAGCAGCTTTGCCCCTCGGCGGGAAGATACGCAGTATTTT; cdr3_aa: CASSFAPRREDTQYF
clone_size: medium-sized; v_call: TRBV29-1; d_call: TRBD2; j_call: TRBJ2-5; cdr3_nt: TGCAGCGTGGAAGCGGGGGGGCAAGAGACCCAGTACTTC; cdr3_aa: CSVEAGGQETQYF
clone_size: large; v_call: TRBV5-1; d_call: -; j_call: TRBJ2-3; cdr3_nt: TGCGCCAGCAGCTTGGGACTAGACACAGATACGCAGTATTTT; cdr3_aa: CASSLGLDTDTQYF
clone_size: medium-sized; v_call: TRBV12-3/TRBV12-4; d_call: -; j_call: TRBJ2-4; cdr3_nt: TGTGCCAGCAGTCTAGGGGTAGCCAAAAACATTCAGTACTTC; cdr3_aa: CASSLGVAKNIQYF
clone_size: large; v_call: TRBV5-6; d_call: -; j_call: TRBJ1-1; cdr3_nt: TGTGCCAGCGGGTCCGTCGGGGGCACTGAAGCTTTCTTT; cdr3_aa: CASGSVGGTEAFF
clone_size: medium-sized; v_call: TRBV19; d_call: TRBD2; j_call: TRBJ2-3; cdr3_nt: TGTGCCAGTAGTATACTCGGGACTAGCTCGGTTACGCAGTATTTT; cdr3_aa: CASSILGTSSVTQYF
clone_size: medium-sized; v_call: TRBV5-1; d_call: -; j_call: TRBJ2-2; cdr3_nt: TGCGCCAGCCGAACCGGGGGCGGGGAGCTGTTTTTT; cdr3_aa: CASRTGGGELFF
clone_size: large; v_call: TRBV4-3; d_call: -; j_call: TRBJ2-4; cdr3_nt: TGCGCCAGCAGCCAAGGGACTATCGGGGACATTCAGTACTTC; cdr3_aa: CASSQGTIGDIQYF
clone_size: -; v_call: TRBV20-1; d_call: TRBD1; j_call: TRBJ1-5; cdr3_nt: TGCAGTGCTAGAGATTGGGACAGGGGGGGCAATCAGCCCCAGCATTTT; cdr3_aa: CSARDWDRGGNQPQHF
clone_size: medium-sized; v_call: TRBV12-3/TRBV12-4; d_call: -; j_call: TRBJ2-7; cdr3_nt: TGTGCCAGCAGCTCTACTCGCGAGCAGTACTTC; cdr3_aa: CASSSTREQYF
clone_size: medium-sized; v_call: TRBV27; d_call: TRBD2; j_call: TRBJ2-5; cdr3_nt: TGTGCCAGCAGTCCGCTGACTAGCGGGAGTTCAGAGACCCAGTACTTC; cdr3_aa: CASSPLTSGSSETQYF
clone_size: medium-sized; v_call: TRBV29-1; d_call: TRBD1; j_call: TRBJ2-7; cdr3_nt: TGCAGCGTTGTATCGACAGGGGGATCCTACGAGCAGTACTTC; cdr3_aa: CSVVSTGGSYEQYF
clone_size: few; v_call: TRBV7-9; d_call: -; j_call: TRBJ1-1; cdr3_nt: TGTGCCAGCAGCTTACAGGGAATCCCTGAAGCTTTCTTT; cdr3_aa: CASSLQGIPEAFF
clone_size: few; v_call: TRBV5-1; d_call: -; j_call: TRBJ2-7; cdr3_nt: TGCGCCAGCAGCTTGGTGAAGGGCGCTCGATCCTACGAGCAGTACTTC; cdr3_aa: CASSLVKGARSYEQYF
clone_size: medium-sized; v_call: TRBV11-1; d_call: TRBD1; j_call: TRBJ2-1; cdr3_nt: TGTGCCAGCAGCTTTCGACAGGGAGCTGAGCAGTTCTTC; cdr3_aa: CASSFRQGAEQFF
clone_size: -; v_call: TRBV7-2; d_call: -; j_call: TRBJ1-1; cdr3_nt: TGTGCCAGCAGCTTAACGGTGAGGATGGCTTTCTTT; cdr3_aa: CASSLTVRMAFF